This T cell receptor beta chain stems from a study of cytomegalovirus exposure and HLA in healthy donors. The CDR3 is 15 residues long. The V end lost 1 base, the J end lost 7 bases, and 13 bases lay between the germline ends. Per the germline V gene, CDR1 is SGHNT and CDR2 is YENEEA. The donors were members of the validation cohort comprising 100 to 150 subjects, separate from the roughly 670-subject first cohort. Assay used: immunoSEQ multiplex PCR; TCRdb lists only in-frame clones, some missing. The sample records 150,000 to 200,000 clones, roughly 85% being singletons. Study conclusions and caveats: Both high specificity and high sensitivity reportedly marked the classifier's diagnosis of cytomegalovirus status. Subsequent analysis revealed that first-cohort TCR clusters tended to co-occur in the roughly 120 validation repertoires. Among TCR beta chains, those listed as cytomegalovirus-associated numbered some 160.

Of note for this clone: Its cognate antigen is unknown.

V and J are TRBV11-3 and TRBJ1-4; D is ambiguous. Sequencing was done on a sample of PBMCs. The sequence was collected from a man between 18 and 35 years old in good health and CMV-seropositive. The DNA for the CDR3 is TGTGCCAGCAGCTTAGGGGTGGCGGGAAGTGAAAAACTGTTTTTT. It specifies CASSLGVAGSEKLFF.